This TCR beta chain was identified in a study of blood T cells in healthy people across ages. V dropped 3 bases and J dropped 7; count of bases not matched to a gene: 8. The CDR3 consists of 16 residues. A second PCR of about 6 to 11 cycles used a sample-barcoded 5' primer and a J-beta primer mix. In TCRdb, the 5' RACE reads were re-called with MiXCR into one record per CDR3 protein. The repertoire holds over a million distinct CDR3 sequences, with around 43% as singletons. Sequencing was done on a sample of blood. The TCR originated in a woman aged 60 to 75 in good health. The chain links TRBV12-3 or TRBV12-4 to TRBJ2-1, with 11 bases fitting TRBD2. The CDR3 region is CASSFTGTSGTNEQFF. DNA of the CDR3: TGTGCCAGCAGTTTCACCGGGACTAGCGGAACGAATGAGCAGTTCTTC.